This T cell receptor (beta chain) originates from a study of shared clonotypes between healthy human individuals. Study details: The donor group consisted of a couple of women and three men, aged 18 to 49. Overall study findings and caveats: With few donors, the genetic and exposure-history diversity represented was limited.

CDR1 and CDR2 (germline): SGHVS, FNYEAQ. Trimming took off 2 bases at V and 1 base at J, with 11 bases between the two ends. The CDR3 is 16 residues long. There are a few counts of this clone. Its cognate antigen is unknown. Execution of the assay was at deep level. Here immunoSEQ multiplex PCR was the method, and the copy in TCRdb shows in-frame clones only, minus some. The sample records over a million clones, 78% being singletons. The receptor comes from a man younger than 35 in good health. Some clones in this sample may be carry-over from other donors' samples. The sample was memory CD4+ T cells from PBMCs. The subset here: CD45RA-negative fraction. The rearrangement uses TRBV7-6 and TRBJ2-2; D not resolved. The CDR3 here is CASSLTPIRNTGELFF. In DNA, the CDR3 is TGTGCCAGCAGCTTAACCCCCATCAGGAACACCGGGGAGCTGTTTTTT.